This passage covers 6 T cell receptor beta chains from one sample sequenced in a study of identifying expanded T cells in peripheral blood. Method: immunoSEQ multiplex PCR; TCRdb's copy keeps in-frame clones and lacks some. The repertoire holds roughly 130,000 clones, with 86% as singletons. The sample consisted of blood. The source of these receptors is a person between 18 and 75 years old in good health.

The V and J genes are TRBV9 and TRBJ2-1, with a possible D match to TRBD2 (5 bases). Trimming stripped 4 bases from V and 9 bases from J, with 20 bases between. The CDR3 extends over 15 amino acids. The germline V gene encodes CDR1 SGDLS and CDR2 YYNGEE. CDR3 nucleotides: TGTGCCAGCAGCCCCCCGGGAAGAGTACAAGCTGAGCAGTTCTTC. Translation gives CASSPPGRVQAEQFF.

The chain couples TRBV5-5 to TRBJ2-2, with 7 bases matching TRBD1. The length of the CDR3 is 15 residues. Germline loops: CDR1 SGHKS, CDR2 YYEKEE (reference sequence). The J segment lost 14 bases and the V segment lost 0 bases, leaving 13 bases of the junction unmatched. The CDR3 sequence is CASSLVEQGIGFLFF. CDR3 DNA sequence: TGTGCCAGCAGCTTGGTGGAACAGGGGATTGGGTTCCTGTTTTTT. Complete variable domain (other parts from reference TRBV5-5 and TRBJ2-2): DAGVTQSPTHLIKTRGQQVTLRCSPISGHKSVSWYQQVLGQGPQFIFQYYEKEERGRGNFPDRFSARQFPNYSSELNVNALLLGDSALYLCASSLVEQGIGFLFFGEGSRLTVL.

CDR3 sequence: CSGVYSGNTIYF. The CDR3 nucleotides read TGCAGCGGCGTATACTCTGGAAACACCATATATTTT. This rearrangement joins TRBV29-1 to TRBJ1-3; D gene unclear. V lost 7 bases, J lost 0 bases, and 7 bases lay in between. There are 12 residues in the CDR3. Germline CDR1 and CDR2: SQVTM and ANQGSEA.

The chain employs TRBV7-2 and TRBJ2-2; the match to TRBD1 covers 8 bases. The CDR3 consists of 14 residues. CDR1 is SGHTA and CDR2 is FQGNSA in the germline V gene. Trimming removed 5 bases from V and 6 bases from J; junction bases left unmatched: 5. Here the CDR3 DNA reads TGTGCCAGCAGCCCGGACAGGGAATCCGGGGAGCTGTTTTTT. Translating gives CASSPDRESGELFF.

The genes are TRBV7-2 and TRBJ2-1, with 12 bases identical to TRBD2. Germline trimming cut 2 bases from V and 6 bases from J; bases unmatched to any gene: 2. The CDR3 has 15 residues. Germline CDR1 reads SGHTA; CDR2 reads FQGNSA. DNA of the CDR3: TGTGCCAGCAGCTTATTGACTAGCGGGGGCAATGAGCAGTTCTTC. Its translation: CASSLLTSGGNEQFF.

The gene calls are TRBV11-3 and TRBJ2-1; TRBD2 aligns across 8 bases. The germline V gene encodes CDR1 SGHNT and CDR2 YENEEA. The CDR3 extends over 14 amino acids. V lost 5 bases, J lost 8 bases, and 8 bases stayed unmatched. The CDR3 region has the DNA TGTGCCAGCAGCCCGGGGACTAGTCGCGATGAGCAGTTCTTC. Encoded protein: CASSPGTSRDEQFF. The full variable domain, completed using reference TRBV11-3 and TRBJ2-1, is EAGVVQSPRYKIIEKKQPVAFWCNPISGHNTLYWYLQNLGQGPELLIRYENEEAVDDSQLPKDRFSAERLKGVDSTLKIQPAELGDSAVYLCASSPGTSRDEQFFGPGTRLTVL.